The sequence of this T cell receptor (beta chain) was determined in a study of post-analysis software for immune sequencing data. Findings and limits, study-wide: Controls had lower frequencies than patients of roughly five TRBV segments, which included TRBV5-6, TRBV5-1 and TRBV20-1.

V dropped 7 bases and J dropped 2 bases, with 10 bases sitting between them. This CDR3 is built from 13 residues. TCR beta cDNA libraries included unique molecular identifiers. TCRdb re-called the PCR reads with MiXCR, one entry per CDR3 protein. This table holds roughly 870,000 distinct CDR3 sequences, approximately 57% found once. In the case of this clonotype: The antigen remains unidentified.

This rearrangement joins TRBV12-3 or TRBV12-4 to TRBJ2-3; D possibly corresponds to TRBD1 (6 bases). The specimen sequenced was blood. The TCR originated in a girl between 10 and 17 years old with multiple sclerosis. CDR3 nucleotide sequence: TGTGCCAGCAACAGGGTCCTCACAGATACGCAGTATTTT. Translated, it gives CASNRVLTDTQYF.